Sequencing of this T cell receptor (beta chain) was carried out in a study of OX40 agonist ivuxolimab in advanced cancers. Study overall: The mean age was roughly 60 years, ranging from 23 to 79, with about 87% of participants male. One patient with hepatocellular carcinoma and two with cutaneous melanoma, three in all, had partial responses.

Sequenced by immunoSEQ multiplex PCR; TCRdb stores in-frame clones only, minus some. This repertoire shows 100,000 to 150,000 clones, 93% found once; its top ten account for approximately 0.15%. Germline V CDR1 and CDR2: ENHRY, SYGVKD. The length of the CDR3 is 13 residues. Trimming took off 0 bases at V and 6 bases at J, with 8 bases between the two ends. General observations from the study: The work left the antigen specificity of expanded peripheral T cells undetermined. The mean number of expanded clones was higher in CD8+ T cells than in CD4+.

A word on this clone: Its specificity is not known.

This sample comprised CD4+ or CD8+ T cells sorted from blood, obtained in a trial of the OX40 agonist ivuxolimab. J is TRBJ1-1 and V is TRBV10-3; D possibly corresponds to TRBD1 (5 bases). The clonotype comes from an adult with an advanced solid tumor such as melanoma, head and neck, liver or kidney cancer. The chain's CDR3 is CAISESGEAEAFF. The CDR3 region has the DNA TGTGCCATCAGTGAGTCGGGGGAGGCTGAAGCTTTCTTT.